This TCR beta chain was sequenced in a study of identical twins. From germline, CDR1 is SSHAT and CDR2 FNYEAQ (reference sequence). V was cut by 5 bases and J by 5 bases, with 12 bases left in between. The CDR3 is 13 residues long. MiXCR was run by TCRdb on the 5' RACE reads, yielding one entry per CDR3 protein. The sample contains more than 400,000 distinct CDR3 sequences, roughly 15% of which appear only once. These data were likewise used in another study, on yellow fever vaccine responses in identical twins.

The sample comprised CD4+ T cells sorted from blood. The clonotype comes from a young woman in good health. This chain connects TRBV7-7 to TRBJ2-5; D perhaps matches TRBD2 (5 bases). CDR3 residues: CASSPGSSETQYF. CDR3 sequence (DNA): TGTGCCAGCAGCCCGGGGAGCAGCGAGACCCAGTACTTC.